This T cell receptor beta chain was profiled in a study of patients and donors after allogeneic stem cell transplantation. MiXCR was run by TCRdb on the RT-PCR reads, yielding one entry per CDR3 protein. The sample lists 150,000 to 200,000 distinct CDR3 sequences; 25% to 35% were seen once. The CDR3 has 11 residues. The germline V and J ends were trimmed by 2 bases and 7 bases, with 7 bases remaining between them. Germline assignment: CDR1 SQVTM and CDR2 ANQGSEA. This TCR derives from a human donor who was either an allogeneic HSCT recipient or a stem cell or donor lymphocyte infusion donor (not recorded which). It is not recorded whose cells these are; they may come from a transplant donor. J is TRBJ2-3 and V is TRBV29-1, with unresolved D. Sample: blood, either unsorted or a sorted T cell fraction (not recorded which). CDR3 sequence: CSVERSYTQYF. For the CDR3, the DNA is TGCAGCGTTGAAAGGTCCTATACGCAGTATTTT.